This entry is about one T cell receptor (beta chain). Its antigen is not known. This sample was taken from a study of shared clonotypes between healthy human individuals. Points from the study as a whole: Generally, estimated richness proved larger in naive subsets than it did in memory subsets. Clonotypes shared by all four sorted-subset donors had higher generation probabilities than non-shared clonotypes.

CD45RO-negative, CCR7-selected cells formed the naive CD8 fraction, which excluded terminally differentiated effector memory CD45RA+ cells. The germline gives CDR1 LNHDA, CDR2 SQIVND (reference sequence). The CDR3 is made up of 14 amino acids. Losses at the gene ends were 6 bases for V and 4 bases for J; bases not matched to a gene: 3. Measured with immunoSEQ multiplex PCR; TCRdb has only the in-frame clones, and not every one. The table records around 650,000 clones, approximately 96% of them present only once. The sequence was collected from a woman between 25 and 40 years old in good health. V usage is TRBV19 and J usage is TRBJ2-1, with 10 bases matching TRBD2. Sequencing used naive CD8+ T cells sorted from blood. The CDR3 DNA is TGTGCCAGTAGGGGGACTAGCGCTTACAATGAGCAGTTCTTC. Protein product: CASRGTSAYNEQFF. Looking up the rest from reference TRBV19 and TRBJ2-1 gives the full variable domain: DGGITQSPKYLFRKEGQNVTLSCEQNLNHDAMYWYRQDPGQGLRLIYYSQIVNDFQKGDIAEGYSVSREKKESFPLTVTSAQKNPTAFYLCASRGTSAYNEQFFGPGTRLTVL.